What follows are 2 T cell receptor beta chains derived from one specimen sequenced in a study of T cell repertoires in MIS-A myocarditis. Here immunoSEQ multiplex PCR was the method, and the copy in TCRdb shows in-frame clones only, minus some. The repertoire holds 13,000 to 15,000 clones, with about 74% as singletons. Sequencing input: left ventricle heart tissue obtained at autopsy. These receptor sequences come from a man in his late teens or twenties with fulminant myocarditis from multisystem inflammatory syndrome in adults (MIS-A) after COVID-19.

CDR3 protein: CASSLAGINGDEQFF. As DNA, the CDR3 is TGTGCCAGCAGTTTAGCGGGAATAAATGGCGATGAGCAGTTCTTC. The gene calls are TRBV28 and TRBJ2-1, with D maybe TRBD2 (6 bases). Looked up from germline, CDR1 is MDHEN and CDR2 is SYDVKM. The CDR3 has 15 amino acids. V gave up 2 bases and J gave up 8 bases, with 16 bases separating them.

The V call is TRBV27, the J call TRBJ2-1, with D unclear. V lost 6 bases and J lost 6, with 6 bases in between. This CDR3 region has 11 residues. Germline V gene sequence: CDR1 MNHEY, CDR2 SMNVEV (reference sequence). The CDR3 DNA sequence: TGTGCCAGCAGATCAAGCAATGAGCAGTTCTTC. Translated, it gives CASRSSNEQFF.